This TCR beta chain comes out of a study of blood T cell repertoires in COVID-19. The overall study: Whether acute or convalescent, the COVID-19 samples came from the United States, Italy and Spain.

TCRdb's table, derived via immunoSEQ multiplex PCR, lists solely in-frame clones and lacks some. Among about 110,000 clones listed, 80% to 90% were seen once. CDR3 length equals 16 residues. The germline V gene encodes CDR1 SGHTA and CDR2 FQGTGA. The V gene lost 8 bases and the J gene lost 2 bases, with 22 bases spanning the gap. V and J are TRBV7-3 and TRBJ2-7; a weak D match, TRBD2 (6 bases). The sample consisted of peripheral blood. This clonotype originated in a man aged 40-49 years with acute or convalescent COVID-19. CDR3 bases: TGTGCCAGCCCCCCGGGACTCAGCTTTTTGGCCTACGAGCAGTACTTC. It specifies CASPPGLSFLAYEQYF.